These 2 T cell receptor beta chains were sequenced from one sample in a study of blood T cell repertoires in COVID-19. The assay was immunoSEQ multiplex PCR, and TCRdb's table has in-frame clones only and misses some. The sample includes about 250,000 clones, about nine tenths of them seen just once. The sequencing input was peripheral blood. Receptors were obtained from a man aged 30 to 45 with COVID-19, enrolled during active disease.

The V and J genes are TRBV12-3 or TRBV12-4 and TRBJ1-2, with unresolved D. The CDR3 is made up of 13 amino acids. Trimming stripped 6 bases from V and 4 bases from J, with 12 bases between. The CDR3 region has the DNA TGTGCCAGCAGCCAACCCGGGGTCTATGGCTACACCTTC. Residues: CASSQPGVYGYTF.

This clone has a single count. The V and J genes are TRBV3-1 (or the pseudogene TRBV3-2) and TRBJ2-5; D may be TRBD2 (5 bases). CDR1 is LGHDT and CDR2 is YNNKEL in the germline V gene (reference sequence). The CDR3 sequence is 12 residues long. V was shortened by 4 bases and J by 5 bases, with 8 bases between the two germline ends. Written as DNA, the CDR3 is TGTGCCAGCAGCCCCGAGGGTGAGACCCAGTACTTC. Encoded protein: CASSPEGETQYF.